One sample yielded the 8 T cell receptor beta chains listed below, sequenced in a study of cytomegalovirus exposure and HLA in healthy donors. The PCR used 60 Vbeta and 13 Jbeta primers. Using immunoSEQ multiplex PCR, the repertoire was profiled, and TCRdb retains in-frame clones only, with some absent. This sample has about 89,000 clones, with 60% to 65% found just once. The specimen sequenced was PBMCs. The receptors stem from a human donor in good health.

CDR3 sequence reads: CASGLRQGAFGELFF. The CDR3 nucleotides are TGTGCTAGTGGTTTGAGGCAGGGGGCATTCGGGGAGCTGTTTTTT. This chain uses TRBV12-5 with TRBJ2-2, with 8 bases that match TRBD1. The CDR3 has 15 amino acids. J was trimmed by 7 bases and V by 2 bases; bases with no gene match: 6. Germline V CDR1 and CDR2: LGHNT, FRNRAP.

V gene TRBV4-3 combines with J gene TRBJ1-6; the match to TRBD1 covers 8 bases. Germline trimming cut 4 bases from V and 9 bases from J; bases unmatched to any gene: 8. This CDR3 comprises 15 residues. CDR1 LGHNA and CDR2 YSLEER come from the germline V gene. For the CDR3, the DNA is TGCGCCAGCAGCCCCTCCGGACAGGGCTCTTCACCCCTCCACTTT. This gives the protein CASSPSGQGSSPLHF.

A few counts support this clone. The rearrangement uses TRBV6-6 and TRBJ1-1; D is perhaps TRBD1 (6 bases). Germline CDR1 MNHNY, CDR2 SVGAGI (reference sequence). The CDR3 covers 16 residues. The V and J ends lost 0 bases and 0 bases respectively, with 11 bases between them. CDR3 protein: CASSYSTHRVNTEAFF. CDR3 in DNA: TGTGCCAGCAGTTACTCGACTCACAGGGTGAACACTGAAGCTTTCTTT.

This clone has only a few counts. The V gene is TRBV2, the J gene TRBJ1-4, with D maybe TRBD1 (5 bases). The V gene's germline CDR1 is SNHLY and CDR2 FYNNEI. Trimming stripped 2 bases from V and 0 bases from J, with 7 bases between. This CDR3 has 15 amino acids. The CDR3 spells CASSERGSTNEKLFF. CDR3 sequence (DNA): TGTGCCAGCAGTGAAAGGGGTTCAACTAATGAAAAACTGTTTTTT.

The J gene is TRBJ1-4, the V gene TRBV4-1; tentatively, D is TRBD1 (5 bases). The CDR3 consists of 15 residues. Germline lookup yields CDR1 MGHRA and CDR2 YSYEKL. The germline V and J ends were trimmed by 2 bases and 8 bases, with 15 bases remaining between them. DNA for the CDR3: TGCGCCAGCAGCCAATTGGACACAACGGTGGAAAAACTGTTTTTT. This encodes CASSQLDTTVEKLFF.

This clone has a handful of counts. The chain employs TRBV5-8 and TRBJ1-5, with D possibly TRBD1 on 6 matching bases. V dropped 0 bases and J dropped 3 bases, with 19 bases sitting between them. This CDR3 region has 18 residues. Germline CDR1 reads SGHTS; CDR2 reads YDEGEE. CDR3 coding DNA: TGTGCCAGCAGCTTGGCCCCCAGACAGGTCGGGTACAATCAGCCCCAGCATTTT. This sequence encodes CASSLAPRQVGYNQPQHF.

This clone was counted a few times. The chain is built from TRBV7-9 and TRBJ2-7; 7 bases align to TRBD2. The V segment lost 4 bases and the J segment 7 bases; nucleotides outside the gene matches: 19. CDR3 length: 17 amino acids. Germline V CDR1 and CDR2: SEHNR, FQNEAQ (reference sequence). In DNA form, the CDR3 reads TGTGCCAGCAGCTCGCCCCGACCGGGACTAAGGGTGTGGGAGCAGTACTTC. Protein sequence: CASSSPRPGLRVWEQYF. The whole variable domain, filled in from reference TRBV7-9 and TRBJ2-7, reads DTGVSQNPRHKITKRGQNVTFRCDPISEHNRLYWYRQTLGQGPEFLTYFQNEAQLEKSRLLSDRFSAERPKGSFSTLEIQRTEQGDSAMYLCASSSPRPGLRVWEQYFGPGTRLTVT.

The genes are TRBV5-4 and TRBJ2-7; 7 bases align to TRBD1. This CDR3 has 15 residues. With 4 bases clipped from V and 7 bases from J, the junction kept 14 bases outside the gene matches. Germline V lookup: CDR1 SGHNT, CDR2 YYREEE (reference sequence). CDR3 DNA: TGTGCCAGCAGCCCGGACGACAGGGTCGCTGGGGAGCAGTACTTC. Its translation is CASSPDDRVAGEQYF.